The source of this TCR beta chain is a study of cytomegalovirus exposure and HLA in healthy donors. About this clone itself: Its antigen is not identified.

General study points: Sequencing probably produced one cluster of sequence variants that were highly shared. It emerged from a later analysis that several of the most significant clusters appeared to be linked to common viral pathogens.

In the PCR, 60 Vbeta and 13 Jbeta primers were used. This table comes from immunoSEQ multiplex PCR, and its TCRdb copy is limited to in-frame clones, with some not included. The repertoire holds roughly 190,000 clones, with around 80% as singletons. The CDR3 contains 17 residues. Germline CDR1 SGHAT, CDR2 FQDESV (reference sequence). V trimming: 1 base; J trimming: 0 bases; junction bases outside the gene matches: 6. This sequence originates from a middle-aged woman in good health and CMV-seronegative. The chain links TRBV11-1 to TRBJ1-5; 7 bases are a match to TRBD1. Sequencing was done on a sample of PBMCs. Here the CDR3 reads CASSLGRGTHSNQPQHF. The CDR3 coding sequence is TGTGCCAGCAGCTTAGGCAGGGGGACGCATAGCAATCAGCCCCAGCATTTT.